The text below deals with one T cell receptor (beta chain). Its antigen is unidentified. These data belong to a study of cytomegalovirus exposure and HLA in healthy donors. Study results and caveats: It was assumed in the presence/absence analyses that sequencing depth was roughly uniform across donors. Some V segments, including TRBV6-2 and TRBV6-3, were excluded as indistinguishable. More than 150 TCR beta chains were listed as cytomegalovirus-associated.

The CDR3 extends over 14 amino acids. The ends lost 3 bases at V and 4 bases at J; junction bases unmatched: 4. Germline V CDR1 and CDR2: MNHEY, SMNVEV (reference sequence). With 60 Vbeta and 13 Jbeta primers, the PCR was carried out. Measured with immunoSEQ multiplex PCR; TCRdb has only the in-frame clones, and not every one. This sample has about 160,000 clones, with about 75% found just once. The clonotype comes from a female donor in good health and CMV-seronegative. The chain carries TRBV27 and TRBJ1-1; 8 nucleotides line up with TRBD1. The sequenced material came from PBMCs. CDR3 sequence reads: CASSFRGLGTEAFF. The CDR3 coding sequence is TGTGCCAGCAGTTTCAGGGGGCTTGGCACTGAAGCTTTCTTT.